The 18 T cell receptor beta chains below all came from one sample that was sequenced in a study of shared clonotypes between healthy human individuals. TCRdb keeps only in-frame clones here, not all; method: immunoSEQ multiplex PCR. In the table there are 2 million to 3 million clones, approximately 92% of which are singletons. The material sequenced was naive CD4+ T cells sorted from blood. The subset here: CD45RA+ positively selected. The source is a man younger than 35 in good health.

This chain joins TRBV11-3 and TRBJ1-1; D is uncertain. Germline CDR1 reads SGHNT; CDR2 reads YENEEA. The V end lost 0 bases, the J end lost 3 bases, and 11 bases lay between the germline ends. CDR3 length equals 15 residues. CDR3 sequence reads: CASSLEKGGYTEAFF. The CDR3 nucleotides read TGTGCCAGCAGCTTAGAGAAGGGCGGCTACACTGAAGCTTTCTTT.

The CDR3 DNA sequence: TGTGCCAGCAGATCGACAGGGGACGAGCAGTACTTC. Encoded protein: CASRSTGDEQYF. The genes are TRBV28 and TRBJ2-7, with TRBD1 matching over 8 bases. V was clipped by 6 bases and J by 5 bases; unmatched bases: 3. CDR1 is MDHEN, CDR2 SYDVKM, per germline. This CDR3 has 12 amino acids. The full variable domain, completed using reference TRBV28 and TRBJ2-7, is DVKVTQSSRYLVKRTGEKVFLECVQDMDHENMFWYRQDPGLGLRLIYFSYDVKMKEKGDIPEGYSVSREKKERFSLILESASTNQTSMYLCASRSTGDEQYFGPGTRLTVT.

The gene calls are TRBV19 and TRBJ1-5; D remains ambiguous. The CDR3 spans 13 residues. Germline assignment: CDR1 LNHDA and CDR2 SQIVND (reference sequence). V lost 4 bases to trimming and J lost 5 bases, with 9 bases between them. The chain's CDR3 is CASSSSRYQPQHF. The CDR3 DNA reads as TGTGCCAGTAGTAGCAGCAGATATCAGCCCCAGCATTTT.

The J gene is TRBJ2-2, the V gene TRBV4-1; 11 nucleotides align to TRBD2. This CDR3 is built from 18 residues. CDR1 MGHRA and CDR2 YSYEKL come from the germline V gene. V lost 4 bases, J lost 1 base, and 8 bases stayed unmatched. Here the CDR3 reads CASSRNLGTSGNTGELFF. CDR3 nucleotides: TGCGCCAGCAGCCGGAACTTAGGGACTAGCGGGAACACCGGGGAGCTGTTTTTT.

The rearrangement uses TRBV5-4 and TRBJ2-5, with TRBD2 identical over 10 bases. After removal of 2 bases from V and 4 bases from J, the junction contained 8 bases not matched to a gene. CDR1 is SGHNT and CDR2 is YYREEE in the germline V gene (reference sequence). The length of the CDR3 is 16 residues. CDR3 protein: CASSFSGGQKGETQYF. The CDR3 coding sequence is TGTGCCAGCAGCTTTAGCGGGGGGCAAAAGGGAGAGACCCAGTACTTC.

The rearrangement uses TRBV19 and TRBJ1-5; TRBD1 matches 7 bases. The CDR3 runs 16 residues. Germline values: CDR1 LNHDA, CDR2 SQIVND (reference sequence). V dropped 7 bases and J dropped 3; count of bases not matched to a gene: 12. CDR3 in DNA: TGTGCCAGTACCAATCCTCAGGGGGTGGTCAATCAGCCCCAGCATTTT. This translates into CASTNPQGVVNQPQHF. Full variable domain (remainder filled in from reference TRBV19 and TRBJ1-5): DGGITQSPKYLFRKEGQNVTLSCEQNLNHDAMYWYRQDPGQGLRLIYYSQIVNDFQKGDIAEGYSVSREKKESFPLTVTSAQKNPTAFYLCASTNPQGVVNQPQHFGDGTRLSIL.

The rearrangement links TRBV30 to TRBJ1-6; 9 bases agree with TRBD1. Germline V gives CDR1 GTSNPN, CDR2 SVGIG (reference sequence). The length of the CDR3 is 14 residues. V shed 1 base and J 11 bases; nucleotides not matched to a gene: 6. The CDR3 DNA follows: TGTGCCTGGAGTGGTTGGACAGGGGATCCACCCCTCCACTTT. As protein: CAWSGWTGDPPLHF.

The V call is TRBV29-1, the J call TRBJ2-1; D gene unclear. V was pared by 3 bases and J by 7 bases, with 10 bases between. The CDR3 runs 12 residues. Germline V gives CDR1 SQVTM, CDR2 ANQGSEA. The CDR3 nucleotides read TGCAGCGTTGATGCCTCGATAAATGAGCAGTTCTTC. As protein: CSVDASINEQFF.

The chain links TRBV5-1 to TRBJ2-4; TRBD2 matches 10 bases. Germline V lookup: CDR1 SGHRS, CDR2 YFSETQ. V shed 4 bases and J 2 bases; nucleotides not matched to a gene: 15. CDR3 length: 19 amino acids. The DNA of the CDR3 is TGCGCCAGCAGCCCCCTGGATTCGGGACTAGCGACATCCAAAAACATTCAGTACTTC. As protein: CASSPLDSGLATSKNIQYF.

V usage is TRBV7-3 and J usage is TRBJ2-5; the match to TRBD2 covers 10 bases. The germline V gene encodes CDR1 SGHTA and CDR2 FQGTGA. Trimming took 1 base from V and 5 from J; bases not matched to a gene: 4. The CDR3 length is 15 residues. Here the CDR3 DNA reads TGTGCCAGCAGCTTAAGAGCGGGGGGGATCGAGACCCAGTACTTC. Translating it yields CASSLRAGGIETQYF.

The V call is TRBV2, the J call TRBJ2-7; 9 bases agree with TRBD1. V shed 7 bases, J shed 3 bases, and the junction held 7 bases outside the gene matches. The CDR3 covers 14 residues. Germline CDR1 and CDR2: SNHLY and FYNNEI. The CDR3, as DNA: TGTGCCAGCACACCCCCGGGACAGGGCTACGAGCAGTACTTC. As protein: CASTPPGQGYEQYF.

The V call is TRBV27, the J call TRBJ2-7, with 9 nucleotides matching TRBD2. With 6 bases clipped from V and 4 bases from J, the junction kept 10 bases outside the gene matches. The CDR3 spans 15 residues. Germline-derived CDR1 and CDR2 are MNHEY and SMNVEV (reference sequence). CDR3: CASRPTLAGFYEQYF. As DNA, the CDR3 is TGTGCCAGCAGGCCAACGCTAGCGGGATTTTACGAGCAGTACTTC.

V gene TRBV30 combines with J gene TRBJ1-4; 7 bases align to TRBD1. Germline CDR1 and CDR2: GTSNPN and SVGIG (reference sequence). Trimming cost V 1 base and J 12 bases; bases outside gene matches: 8. This CDR3 region has 13 residues. The CDR3 loop is CAWSEDRKGELFF. The CDR3 coding sequence is TGTGCCTGGAGTGAGGACAGGAAAGGGGAACTGTTTTTT.

The CDR3 DNA sequence: TGTGCCAGCAGGGGGGTAGCGGGAGGTGACGTGTACGAGCAGTACTTC. It yields the protein CASRGVAGGDVYEQYF. This sequence joins TRBV2 and TRBJ2-7; 10 bases are a match to TRBD2. Trimming took 6 bases from V and 4 from J; bases not matched to a gene: 12. This CDR3 has 16 amino acids. The germline gives CDR1 SNHLY, CDR2 FYNNEI.

This chain uses TRBV5-1 with TRBJ2-2, with 10 bases aligning to TRBD1. Losses at the gene ends were 7 bases for V and 5 bases for J; bases not matched to a gene: 5. Germline V gives CDR1 SGHRS, CDR2 YFSETQ. The CDR3 is 14 residues long. Written as DNA, the CDR3 is TGCGCCAGCCGCCCGGGACAGGGGACCGGGGAGCTGTTTTTT. It is translated as CASRPGQGTGELFF.

The CDR3 region has the DNA TGTGCCAGCAGCTTTTCAGGTATCGATGGCTACACCTTC. Translating it yields CASSFSGIDGYTF. This chain uses TRBV5-4 with TRBJ1-2; no definite D call. Germline-derived CDR1 and CDR2 are SGHNT and YYREEE (reference sequence). This CDR3 is 13 amino acids long. V was clipped by 2 bases and J by 6 bases, with 11 bases between them.

In the case of this clone: At the DNA level, this CDR3 is encoded by other sequences in the same sample as well. The chain links TRBV9 to TRBJ2-7, with D perhaps TRBD1 or TRBD2 (5 bases each). Trimming took off 0 bases at V and 0 bases at J, with 10 bases between the two ends. Germline lookup yields CDR1 SGDLS and CDR2 YYNGEE. The CDR3 has 15 amino acids. The CDR3: CASSVDGASSYEQYF. As DNA, the CDR3 is TGTGCCAGCAGCGTAGACGGGGCGAGCTCCTACGAGCAGTACTTC.

The chain links TRBV25-1 to TRBJ2-6; D unresolved. V gave up 2 bases and J gave up 0 bases, with 5 bases separating them. This CDR3 has 15 amino acids. Germline V gene sequence: CDR1 MGHDK, CDR2 SYGVNS. CDR3 in amino acids: CASSERSSGANVLTF. In nucleotides, the CDR3 is TGTGCCAGCAGTGAAAGGAGCTCTGGGGCCAACGTCCTGACTTTC. The whole variable domain, remainder taken from reference TRBV25-1 and TRBJ2-6, is EADIYQTPRYLVIGTGKKITLECSQTMGHDKMYWYQQDPGMELHLIHYSYGVNSTEKGDLSSESTVSRIRTEHFPLTLESARPSHTSQYLCASSERSSGANVLTFGAGSRLTVL.